Given below is one T cell receptor beta chain in context. Its target is unknown. The data originate from a study of cytomegalovirus exposure and HLA in healthy donors. General study results and limits: In an earlier analysis, about 87% or about 30%: the productive usage of most TCR beta V segments. Trimming of TCR beta V- and J-genes showed a link, identified in a later analysis, to a missense DCLRE1C variant. In vitro data verified a few CMV-associated chains as specific for CMV antigens.

PCR amplification relied on 60 Vbeta primers (plus 13 Jbeta primers). In the source study's methods: Counted up in a later analysis, unique TCR beta chains came to 60 million to 95 million, with about 9.9 million shared. Clones were sequenced by immunoSEQ multiplex PCR, and TCRdb holds only the in-frame ones, with some missing. The V and J calls and clone size were taken over from that table, and D and trimming were inferred from the DNA. The data contain roughly 140,000 clones, about 80% of them singletons. Source material: PBMCs. The TCR sequence derives from a man aged 25-45 years in good health and CMV-seropositive.

CDR3 sequence reads: CASSDGGETQYF. As DNA, the CDR3 is TGCGCCAGCAGCGACGGGGGGGAGACCCAGTACTTC. This chain joins TRBV5-1 and TRBJ2-5; 7 bases align to TRBD2. Germline V CDR1 and CDR2: SGHRS, YFSETQ. Trimming removed 4 bases from V and 5 bases from J; junction bases left unmatched: 2. The CDR3 totals 12 residues.